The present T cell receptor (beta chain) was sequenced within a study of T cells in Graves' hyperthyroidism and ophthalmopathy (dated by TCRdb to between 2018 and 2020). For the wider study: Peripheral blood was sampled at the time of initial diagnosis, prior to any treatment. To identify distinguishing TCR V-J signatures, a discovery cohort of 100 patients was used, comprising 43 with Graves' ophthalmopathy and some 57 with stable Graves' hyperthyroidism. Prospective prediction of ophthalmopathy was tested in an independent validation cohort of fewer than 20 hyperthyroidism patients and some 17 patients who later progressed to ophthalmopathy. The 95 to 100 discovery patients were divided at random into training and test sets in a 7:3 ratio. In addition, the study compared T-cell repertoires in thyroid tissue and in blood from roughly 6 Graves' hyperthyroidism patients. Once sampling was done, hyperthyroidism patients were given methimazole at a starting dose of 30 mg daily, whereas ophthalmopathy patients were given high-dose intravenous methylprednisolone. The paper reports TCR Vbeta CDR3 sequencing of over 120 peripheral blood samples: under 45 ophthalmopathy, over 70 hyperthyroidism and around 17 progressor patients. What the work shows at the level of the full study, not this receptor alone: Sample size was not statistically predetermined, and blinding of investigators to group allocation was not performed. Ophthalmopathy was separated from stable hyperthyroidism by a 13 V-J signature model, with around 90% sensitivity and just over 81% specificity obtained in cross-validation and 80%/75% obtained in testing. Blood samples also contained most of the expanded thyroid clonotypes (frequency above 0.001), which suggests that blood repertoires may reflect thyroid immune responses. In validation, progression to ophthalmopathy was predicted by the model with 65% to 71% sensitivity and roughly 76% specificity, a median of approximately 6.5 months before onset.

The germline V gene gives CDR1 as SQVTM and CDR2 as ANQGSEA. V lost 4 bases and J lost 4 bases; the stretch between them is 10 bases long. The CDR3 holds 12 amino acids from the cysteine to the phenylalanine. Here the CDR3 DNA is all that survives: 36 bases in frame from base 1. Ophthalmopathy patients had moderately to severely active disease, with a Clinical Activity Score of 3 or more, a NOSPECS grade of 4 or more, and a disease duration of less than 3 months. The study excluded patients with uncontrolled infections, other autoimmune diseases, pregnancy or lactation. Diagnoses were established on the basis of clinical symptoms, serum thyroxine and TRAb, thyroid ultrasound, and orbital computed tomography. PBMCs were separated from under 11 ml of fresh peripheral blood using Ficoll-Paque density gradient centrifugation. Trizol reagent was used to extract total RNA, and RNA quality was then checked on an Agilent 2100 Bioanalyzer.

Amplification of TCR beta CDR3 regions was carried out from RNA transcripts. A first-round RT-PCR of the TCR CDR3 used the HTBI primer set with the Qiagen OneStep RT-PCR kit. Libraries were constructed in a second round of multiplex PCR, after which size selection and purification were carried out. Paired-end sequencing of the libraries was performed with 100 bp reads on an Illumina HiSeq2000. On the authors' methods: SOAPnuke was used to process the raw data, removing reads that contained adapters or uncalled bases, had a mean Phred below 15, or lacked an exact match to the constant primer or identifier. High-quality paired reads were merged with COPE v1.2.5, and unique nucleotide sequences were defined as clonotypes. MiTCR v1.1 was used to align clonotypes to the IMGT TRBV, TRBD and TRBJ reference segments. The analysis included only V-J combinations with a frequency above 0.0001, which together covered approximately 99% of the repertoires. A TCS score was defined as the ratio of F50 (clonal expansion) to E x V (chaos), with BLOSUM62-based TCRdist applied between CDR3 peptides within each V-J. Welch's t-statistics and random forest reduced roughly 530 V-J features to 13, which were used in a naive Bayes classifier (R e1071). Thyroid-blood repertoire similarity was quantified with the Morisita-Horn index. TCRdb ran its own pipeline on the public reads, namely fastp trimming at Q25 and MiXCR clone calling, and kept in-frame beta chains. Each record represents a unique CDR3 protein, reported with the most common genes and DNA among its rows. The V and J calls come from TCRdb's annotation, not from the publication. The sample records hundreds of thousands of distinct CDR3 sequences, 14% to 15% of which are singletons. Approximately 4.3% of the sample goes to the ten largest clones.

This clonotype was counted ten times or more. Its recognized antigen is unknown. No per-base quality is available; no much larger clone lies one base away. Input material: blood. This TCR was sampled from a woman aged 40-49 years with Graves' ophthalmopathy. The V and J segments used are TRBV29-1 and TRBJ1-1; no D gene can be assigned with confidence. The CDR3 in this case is CSVVAGFTEAFF. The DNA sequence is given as TGCAGCGTTGTCGCGGGGTTCACTGAAGCTTTCTTT.